This entry is about one T cell receptor (beta chain). Its matching antigen is unknown. The CDR3 does not close with the conserved phenylalanine or tryptophan, likely indicating a read error. This CDR3 is 17 amino acids long. Germline loops: CDR1 SQVTM, CDR2 ANQGSEA. The data are from a study of tumor and adjacent non-tumor tissue in lung cancer. Study at large: Histology: around 13 adenocarcinoma, 2 squamous cell carcinoma, 1 small cell lung cancer. Broader study findings: TCR diversity was significantly greater in tumor than normal lung tissue.

This sample's RNA came from whole unsorted tissue. Three rounds of nested PCR, following a modified ARM-PCR protocol, produced the TCRbeta library. TCRdb re-called the multiplex PCR reads with MiXCR, one entry per CDR3 protein. The repertoire holds tens of thousands of distinct CDR3 sequences, with around 71% as singletons. The chain employs TRBV29-1 and TRBJ2-3, with 8 bases matching TRBD2. The source of this sequence is a man aged 60-69 years with non-small cell lung cancer. The sequenced sample consisted of lung tumor tissue. The CDR3 DNA is TGCAGCGTCGAAGGGACTAGTGGGGGGAGGAGCACAGATACGCAGTATTTA. Translated, it gives CSVEGTSGGRSTDTQYL.